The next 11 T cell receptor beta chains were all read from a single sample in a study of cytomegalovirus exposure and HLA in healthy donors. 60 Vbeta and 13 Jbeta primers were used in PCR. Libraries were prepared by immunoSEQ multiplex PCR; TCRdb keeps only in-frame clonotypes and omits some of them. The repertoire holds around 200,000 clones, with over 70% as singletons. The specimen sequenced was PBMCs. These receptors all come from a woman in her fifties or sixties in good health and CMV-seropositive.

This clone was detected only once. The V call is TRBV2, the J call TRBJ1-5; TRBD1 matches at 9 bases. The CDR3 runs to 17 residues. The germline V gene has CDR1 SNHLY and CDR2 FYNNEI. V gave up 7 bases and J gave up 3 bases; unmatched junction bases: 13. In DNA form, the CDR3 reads TGTGCCAGCACTTACGGTCCCGGGACAGGGTACAATCAGCCCCAGCATTTT. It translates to CASTYGPGTGYNQPQHF.

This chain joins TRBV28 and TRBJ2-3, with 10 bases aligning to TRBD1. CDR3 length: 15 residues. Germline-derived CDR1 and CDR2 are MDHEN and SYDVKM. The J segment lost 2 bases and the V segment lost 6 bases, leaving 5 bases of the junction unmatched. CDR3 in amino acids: CASRGDRGNTDTQYF. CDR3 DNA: TGTGCCAGCAGGGGGGACAGGGGCAACACAGATACGCAGTATTTT. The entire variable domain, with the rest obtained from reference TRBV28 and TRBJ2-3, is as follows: DVKVTQSSRYLVKRTGEKVFLECVQDMDHENMFWYRQDPGLGLRLIYFSYDVKMKEKGDIPEGYSVSREKKERFSLILESASTNQTSMYLCASRGDRGNTDTQYFGPGTRLTVL.

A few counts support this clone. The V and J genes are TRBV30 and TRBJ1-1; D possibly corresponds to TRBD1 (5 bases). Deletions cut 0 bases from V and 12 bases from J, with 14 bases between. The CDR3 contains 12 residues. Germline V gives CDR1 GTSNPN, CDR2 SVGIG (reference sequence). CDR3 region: CAWSVGPGGTFF. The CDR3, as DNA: TGTGCCTGGAGTGTAGGGCCCGGGGGAACTTTCTTT.

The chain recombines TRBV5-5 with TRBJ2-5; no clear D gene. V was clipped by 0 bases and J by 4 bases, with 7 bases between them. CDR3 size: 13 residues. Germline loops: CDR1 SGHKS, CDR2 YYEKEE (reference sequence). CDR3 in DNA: TGTGCCAGCAGCTTGGGTTGGCTAGAGACCCAGTACTTC. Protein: CASSLGWLETQYF.

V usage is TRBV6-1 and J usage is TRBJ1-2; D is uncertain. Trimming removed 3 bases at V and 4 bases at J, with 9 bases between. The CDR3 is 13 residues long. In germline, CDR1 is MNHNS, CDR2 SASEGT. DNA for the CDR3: TGTGCCAGCAGTGAGGCAGGTTCCTATGGCTACACCTTC. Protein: CASSEAGSYGYTF.

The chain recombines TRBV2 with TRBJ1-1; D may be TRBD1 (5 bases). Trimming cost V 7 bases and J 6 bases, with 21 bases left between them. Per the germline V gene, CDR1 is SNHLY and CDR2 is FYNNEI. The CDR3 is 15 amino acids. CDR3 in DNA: TGTGCCAGCACCTCCCCGTGGGCTGGGGGGGCTGAAGCTTTCTTT. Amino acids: CASTSPWAGGAEAFF.

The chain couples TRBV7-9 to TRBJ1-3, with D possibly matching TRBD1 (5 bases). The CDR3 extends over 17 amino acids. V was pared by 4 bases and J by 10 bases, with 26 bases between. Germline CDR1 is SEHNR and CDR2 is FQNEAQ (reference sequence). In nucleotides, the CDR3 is TGTGCCAGCAGCTCCCCTCCCAGACAGCCGACGGAAAGGACCATATATTTT. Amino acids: CASSSPPRQPTERTIYF.

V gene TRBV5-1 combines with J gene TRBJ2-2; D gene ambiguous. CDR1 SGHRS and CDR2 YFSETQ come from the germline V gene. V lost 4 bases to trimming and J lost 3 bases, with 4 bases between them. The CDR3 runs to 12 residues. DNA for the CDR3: TGCGCCAGCAGCATAGACACCGGGGAGCTGTTTTTT. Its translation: CASSIDTGELFF.

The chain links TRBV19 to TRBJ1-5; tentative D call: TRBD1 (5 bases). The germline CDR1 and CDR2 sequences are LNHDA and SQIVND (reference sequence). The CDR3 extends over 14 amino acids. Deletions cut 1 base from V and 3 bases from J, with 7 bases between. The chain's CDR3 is CASSIATDNQPQHF. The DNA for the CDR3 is TGTGCCAGTAGTATAGCGACAGACAATCAGCCCCAGCATTTT.

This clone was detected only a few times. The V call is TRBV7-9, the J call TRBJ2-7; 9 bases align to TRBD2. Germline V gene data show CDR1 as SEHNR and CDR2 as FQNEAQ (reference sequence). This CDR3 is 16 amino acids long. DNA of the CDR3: TGTTCCGGCATAGGTGGCGGGGGGGCCGACTCCTACGAGCAGTACTTC. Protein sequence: CSGIGGGGADSYEQYF.

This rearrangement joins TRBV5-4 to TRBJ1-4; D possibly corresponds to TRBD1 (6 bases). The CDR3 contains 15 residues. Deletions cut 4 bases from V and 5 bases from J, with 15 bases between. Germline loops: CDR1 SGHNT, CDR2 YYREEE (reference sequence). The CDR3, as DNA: TGTGCCAGCAGCCAAGAGACAGGTGGAAATGAAAAACTGTTTTTT. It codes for CASSQETGGNEKLFF.